This T cell receptor beta chain originates from a study of monozygotic twins with inflammatory bowel disease. CDR1 is KGHSH, CDR2 LQKENI, per germline. The CDR3 has 14 residues. Via template switching, UMIs carrying a 6-nucleotide sample barcode were introduced. TCRdb re-called the 5' RACE reads and shows each CDR3 protein once, DNA omitted. The sample has more than 300,000 distinct CDR3 sequences. Study-level points and caveats: IBD patients showed reduced TCRbeta diversity (inverse Simpson) versus healthy co-twins. Evidence did not back any single strong signal or clonotype linked to IBD. Patient-specific immunosuppressive treatments may have made repertoires more variable.

About this clonotype: Antigen unknown.

Input material: blood. The source of this sequence is a human donor with ulcerative colitis or Crohn's disease, or a healthy co-twin of an affected twin (not recorded which). V gene TRBV18 combines with J gene TRBJ1-1; lacking DNA, the TRBD1 call made by TCRdb goes unchecked. The chain's CDR3 is CASSPPGQFFVAFF.